Each of the 6 T cell receptor beta chains below was sequenced from the same sample in a study of CXCR3-negative and CXCR3-positive naive CD8 T cells. Their antigen targets remain unknown. Notes on the study in general: Higher TRB CDR3 hydrophobicity marked CXCR3-positive naive cells relative to CXCR3-negative naive cells.

cDNA libraries for TRB were generated by 5' RACE incorporating UMI labels. TCRdb processed the 5' RACE reads again and assigns one entry to each CDR3 protein, with no DNA. This table holds about 98,000 distinct CDR3 sequences. Sequencing was performed on naive CXCR3+ CD8+ T cells from blood. The subset was: CD45RO-CCR7+CD27+CD95- naive CD8+ T cells expressing CXCR3 (TNR3+). These receptor sequences come from a human donor in good health. Some clones in this sample may be carry-over from other donors' samples.

V usage is TRBV12-3 or TRBV12-4 and J usage is TRBJ1-2; TCRdb outputs TRBD1, but without DNA this stays unchecked. CDR3 length: 13 amino acids. CDR3 sequence reads: CASSSGEPYGYTF.

The chain is built from TRBV7-8 and TRBJ1-1; TCRdb lists TRBD1, though no DNA is available to test this call. The germline V gene has CDR1 SGHVS and CDR2 FQNEAQ. CDR3 length equals 13 residues. The CDR3 is CASSSTGSTEAFF.

This rearrangement joins TRBV5-1 to TRBJ2-3. This CDR3 is built from 13 residues. Germline CDR1 and CDR2: SGHRS and YFSETQ. The CDR3 loop is CASSLGLADTQYF.

The J gene is TRBJ2-3, the V gene TRBV2; no DNA is available, so the TRBD2 call from TCRdb remains unchecked. The CDR3 length is 15 residues. Germline-derived CDR1 and CDR2 are SNHLY and FYNNEI. The CDR3 reads CASSSSGGGTDTQYF.

The chain has TRBV13 and TRBJ2-6. Looked up from germline, CDR1 is PRHDT and CDR2 is FYEKMQ (reference sequence). CDR3 length equals 15 residues. Here the CDR3 reads CASSVGVPGANVLAF.

The V call is TRBV25-1, the J call TRBJ2-7; TCRdb returns TRBD1, unconfirmable since there is no DNA. This CDR3 contains 16 residues. Germline V CDR1 and CDR2: MGHDK, SYGVNS. CDR3 sequence reads: CASSDLDRNNSYEQYF.